This TCR beta chain came from a study of T cell responses to AZD1222 COVID-19 vaccine. General study findings and limits: The number of AZD1222 recipients seropositive at baseline was only five to seven. Spike-specific TCR repertoires showed rising breadth and depth after two AZD1222 doses. Close to half of spike-specific TCRs reportedly recognize unmutated variant regions. Donors were chiefly white British, with a greater number of females, and clonal diversity was perhaps underestimated.

Using immunoSEQ multiplex PCR, the repertoire was profiled, and TCRdb retains in-frame clones only, with some absent. There are 100,000 or so clones in the sample; 88% occur only once, and roughly 2.5% lies in the top ten. The germline CDR1 and CDR2 sequences are SGHDT and YYEEEE. This CDR3 spans 15 amino acids. V gave up 4 bases and J gave up 0 bases, with 11 bases separating them. Concerning this clone: Its cognate antigen is unknown.

This receptor was taken from an adult in good health. V usage is TRBV5-6 and J usage is TRBJ1-3, with D maybe TRBD1 (5 bases). The sample in question was peripheral blood, obtained on day 0 of AZD1222 vaccination. The CDR3 nucleotides read TGTGCCAGCAGCCGGGACGCAGCCTCTGGAAACACCATATATTTT. Translation: CASSRDAASGNTIYF.